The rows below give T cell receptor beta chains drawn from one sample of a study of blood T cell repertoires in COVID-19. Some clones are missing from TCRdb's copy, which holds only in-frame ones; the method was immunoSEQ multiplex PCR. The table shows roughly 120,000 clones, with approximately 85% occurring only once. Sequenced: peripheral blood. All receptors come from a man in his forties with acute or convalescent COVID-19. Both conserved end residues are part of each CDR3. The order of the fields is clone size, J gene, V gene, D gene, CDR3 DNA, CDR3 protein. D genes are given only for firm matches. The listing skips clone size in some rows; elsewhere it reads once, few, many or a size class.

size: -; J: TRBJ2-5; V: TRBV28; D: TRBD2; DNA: TGTGCCAGCAGTTCCGCCCATCTAGCGGGGCCCCAAGAGACCCAGTACTTC; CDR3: CASSSAHLAGPQETQYF
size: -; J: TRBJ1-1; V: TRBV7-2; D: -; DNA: TGTGCCAGCAGCTTAGCCGCAGGGGTTCCCACTGAAGCTTTCTTT; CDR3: CASSLAAGVPTEAFF
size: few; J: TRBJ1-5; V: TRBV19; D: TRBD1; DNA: TGTGCCAGTAGCCAAGGGACAGCCTATCAGCCCCAGCATTTT; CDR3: CASSQGTAYQPQHF
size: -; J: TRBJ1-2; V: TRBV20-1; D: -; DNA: TGCAGTGCTGGTGGGGGGCGCGATAATGGCTACACCTTC; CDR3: CSAGGGRDNGYTF
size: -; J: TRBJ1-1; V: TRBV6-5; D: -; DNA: TGTGCCAGCCGGGAGAGAGGGAACACTGAAGCTTTCTTT; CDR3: CASRERGNTEAFF
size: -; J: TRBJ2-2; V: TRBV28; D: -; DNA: TGTGCCAGCAGTCTCTGGACAGATGGGACCGGGGAGCTGTTTTTT; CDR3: CASSLWTDGTGELFF
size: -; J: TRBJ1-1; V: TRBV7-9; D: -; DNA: TGTGCCAGCAGTTTTAGCTACGTTGGTCTGGCTTTCTTT; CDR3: CASSFSYVGLAFF
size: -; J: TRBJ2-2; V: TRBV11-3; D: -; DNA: TGTGCCAGCAGCTTAGGACAGGTGGCCTACGGGGAGCTGTTTTTT; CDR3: CASSLGQVAYGELFF
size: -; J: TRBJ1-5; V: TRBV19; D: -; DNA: TGTGCCAGTAGTATGGCGGGGGCCAGCAATCAGCCCCAGCATTTT; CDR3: CASSMAGASNQPQHF
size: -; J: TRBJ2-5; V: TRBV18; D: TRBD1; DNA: TGTGCCAGCTCACCACACAGGGGGGAGACCCAGTACTTC; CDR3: CASSPHRGETQYF
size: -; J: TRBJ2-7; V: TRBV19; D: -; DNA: TGTGCCAGTAGTATCCCAGGCTCCTACGAGCAGTACTTC; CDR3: CASSIPGSYEQYF
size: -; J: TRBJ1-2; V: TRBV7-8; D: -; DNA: TGTGCCAGCAGCTCCCGACAGAGGACTAACTATGGCTACACCTTC; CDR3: CASSSRQRTNYGYTF
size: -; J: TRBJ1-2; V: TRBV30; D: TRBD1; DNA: TGTGCCTGGAGGTATAGGGGGCTTGGCTACACCTTC; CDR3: CAWRYRGLGYTF
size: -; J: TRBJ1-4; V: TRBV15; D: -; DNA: TGTGCCACCAGCCTGGGGCACAGCCTTAATGAAAAACTGTTTTTT; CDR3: CATSLGHSLNEKLFF
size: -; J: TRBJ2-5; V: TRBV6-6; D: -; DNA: TGTGCCAGCAGCGGGGTCTCAGAGACCCAGTACTTC; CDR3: CASSGVSETQYF
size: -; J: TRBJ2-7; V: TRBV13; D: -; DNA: TGTGCCAGCAGCTTGAGACGAGGCGAGCAGTACTTC; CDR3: CASSLRRGEQYF
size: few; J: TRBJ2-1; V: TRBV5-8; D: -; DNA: TGTGCCAGCAGCCCTGGGCTCCTATACCGGGACAACTACCTGAGGGAGCAGTTCTTC; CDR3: CASSPGLLYRDNYLREQFF
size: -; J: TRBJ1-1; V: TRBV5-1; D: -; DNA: TGCGCCAGCAGCCATTCGGGGGAAAACACTGAAGCTTTCTTT; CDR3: CASSHSGENTEAFF
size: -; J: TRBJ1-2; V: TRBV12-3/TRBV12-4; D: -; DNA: TGTGCCAGCAGAAGAGGAGGGGACGGCTACACCTTC; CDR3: CASRRGGDGYTF
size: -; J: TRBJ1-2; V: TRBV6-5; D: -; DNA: TGTGCCTTTTCGAGGGCGTCTTTTGGCTACACCTTC; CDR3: CAFSRASFGYTF